This TCR beta chain is from a study of control samples from healthy donors and cancer patients. This CDR3 is built from 15 residues. Trimming left V 1 base short and J 3 bases short, with 13 bases between. The germline V gene encodes CDR1 LNHDA and CDR2 SQIVND (reference sequence). The repertoire was sequenced with immunoSEQ multiplex PCR; TCRdb's copy has only in-frame clones and lacks some. This table holds about 190,000 clones. The chain recombines TRBV19 with TRBJ2-7; no firm D call. Material: blood. The clonotype comes from a woman aged 25 to 45 in good health. The CDR3 is CASSIGGRSYYEQYF. Written as DNA, the CDR3 is TGTGCCAGTAGTATAGGCGGACGGTCTTACTACGAGCAGTACTTC.